These 11 T cell receptor beta chains were all obtained from the same sample, sequenced in a study of shared clonotypes between healthy human individuals (dated by TCRdb to 2019 to 2021). The library was built by means of the immunoSEQ multiplex PCR assay. Not all clones reach the TCRdb copy of this immuneACCESS table, which keeps in-frame sequences only. Checked studies attribute under half of the gap to unresolved V genes and leave the rest unexplained. The sample includes hundreds of thousands of clones, with about 95% observed a single time. The ten largest clones represent over 0.1% of the sample. CD8 naive samples were obtained by positive selection for CCR7 among CD45RO-negative cells, yielding a CD45RA+CCR7+ population from which TemRA cells were excluded. The sequenced material came from naive CD8+ T cells sorted from blood. The intended sense of this specimen's cell subset or site label: CD45RA+CCR7+. These receptors all stem from a woman in her thirties in good health.

The gene calls are TRBV5-4 and TRBJ1-2; a possible D gene is TRBD1 (6 bases). The V gene's germline CDR1 is SGHNT and CDR2 YYREEE (reference sequence). CDR3 length: 16 residues. V was clipped by 1 base and J by 7 bases, with 20 bases between them. CDR3: CASSLRGGKTSRGYTF. CDR3 DNA sequence: TGTGCCAGCAGCTTGAGGGGGGGAAAAACGTCGCGTGGCTACACCTTC.

The chain is built from TRBV19 and TRBJ2-1; D perhaps matches TRBD1 (7 bases). The V and J ends lost 3 bases and 6 bases respectively, with 9 bases between them. This CDR3 region has 13 residues. Germline V CDR1 and CDR2: LNHDA, SQIVND (reference sequence). This CDR3 is CASSMQGGNEQFF. CDR3 nucleotides: TGTGCCAGTAGTATGCAGGGGGGCAATGAGCAGTTCTTC.

The genes are TRBV7-9 and TRBJ2-1; D call uncertain. CDR3 length equals 13 residues. Trimming left V 6 bases short and J 5 bases short, with 11 bases between. CDR1 is SEHNR, CDR2 FQNEAQ, per germline (reference sequence). This CDR3 reads CASSGLENNEQFF. Here the CDR3 DNA reads TGTGCCAGCAGTGGGCTAGAGAACAATGAGCAGTTCTTC.

The chain combines TRBV5-6 with TRBJ2-7; D is perhaps TRBD1 or TRBD2 (6 bases each). This CDR3 contains 14 residues. With 3 bases removed from V and 3 bases from J, the gap between germline ends came to 13 bases. Germline V gene lookup returns CDR1 SGHDT and CDR2 YYEEEE. The CDR3 coding sequence is TGTGCCAGCAGCTGGGGGGACACTCTCTACGAGCAGTACTTC. Its translation is CASSWGDTLYEQYF. The full variable domain, rest sourced from reference TRBV5-6 and TRBJ2-7, is DAGVTQSPTHLIKTRGQQVTLRCSPKSGHDTVSWYQQALGQGPQFIFQYYEEEERQRGNFPDRFSGHQFPNYSSELNVNALLLGDSALYLCASSWGDTLYEQYFGPGTRLTVT.

This chain links TRBV7-9 with TRBJ2-1; 7 positions match TRBD2. This CDR3 has 15 residues. Germline CDR1 and CDR2: SEHNR and FQNEAQ (reference sequence). The V segment lost 6 bases and the J segment 3 bases; nucleotides outside the gene matches: 8. The CDR3 nucleotides read TGTGCCAGCAGTCGGACTAGAGTTGGCTACAATGAGCAGTTCTTC. This sequence encodes CASSRTRVGYNEQFF.

The chain couples TRBV19 to TRBJ1-5, with D hard to call. Trimming stripped 3 bases from V and 6 bases from J, with 9 bases between. Germline values: CDR1 LNHDA, CDR2 SQIVND (reference sequence). The CDR3 runs 13 residues. Here the CDR3 DNA reads TGTGCCAGTAGTATGTGGCAATCTCAGCCCCAGCATTTT. This gives the protein CASSMWQSQPQHF. Full variable domain (remainder filled in from reference TRBV19 and TRBJ1-5): DGGITQSPKYLFRKEGQNVTLSCEQNLNHDAMYWYRQDPGQGLRLIYYSQIVNDFQKGDIAEGYSVSREKKESFPLTVTSAQKNPTAFYLCASSMWQSQPQHFGDGTRLSIL.

The gene calls are TRBV28 and TRBJ2-7; no firm D call. The CDR3 runs 16 residues. CDR1 and CDR2 from the germline V gene are MDHEN and SYDVKM. Between the trimmed V and J ends, which lost 2 bases and 0 bases, there was a span of 14 bases. Here the CDR3 DNA reads TGTGCCAGCAGTTTAAGCCCGGCGGTAAGCTCCTACGAGCAGTACTTC. Translated: CASSLSPAVSSYEQYF.

The V and J genes are TRBV7-9 and TRBJ1-2; 8 positions match TRBD1. The CDR3 consists of 18 residues. Unmatched junction bases numbered 15, after V lost 3 bases and J lost 3 bases. The germline CDR1 and CDR2 sequences are SEHNR and FQNEAQ (reference sequence). CDR3 region: CASSFTSRGRGGDYGYTF. CDR3 nucleotide sequence: TGTGCCAGCAGCTTTACGTCCAGGGGGCGCGGGGGAGACTATGGCTACACCTTC. Based on the CDR3 plus reference TRBV7-9 and TRBJ1-2, the full variable domain is DTGVSQNPRHKITKRGQNVTFRCDPISEHNRLYWYRQTLGQGPEFLTYFQNEAQLEKSRLLSDRFSAERPKGSFSTLEIQRTEQGDSAMYLCASSFTSRGRGGDYGYTFGSGTRLTVV.

The rearrangement links TRBV7-9 to TRBJ2-7; 9 nucleotides match TRBD2. In germline, CDR1 is SEHNR, CDR2 FQNEAQ (reference sequence). V was pared by 1 base and J by 0 bases, with 1 base of the junction left unmatched. The CDR3 consists of 15 residues. CDR3 region: CASSLGLADSYEQYF. In DNA form, the CDR3 reads TGTGCCAGCAGCTTAGGACTAGCGGACTCCTACGAGCAGTACTTC.

This chain links TRBV2 with TRBJ2-3; no reliable D call. Germline V gene data show CDR1 as SNHLY and CDR2 as FYNNEI. The CDR3 is 13 residues long. Trimming stripped 7 bases from V and 5 bases from J, with 13 bases between. CDR3 in DNA: TGTGCCAGCATTCGGTACGTGGGAGATACGCAGTATTTT. Its protein product is CASIRYVGDTQYF.

This clone was found once. V is TRBV7-9 and J is TRBJ1-1, with D perhaps matching TRBD1 (6 bases). Trimming took off 5 bases at V and 5 bases at J, with 21 bases between the two ends. The CDR3 is 16 residues long. Germline loops: CDR1 SEHNR, CDR2 FQNEAQ (reference sequence). The CDR3 protein is CASSTSGGYRETEAFF. CDR3 coding DNA: TGTGCCAGCAGCACTAGTGGGGGATACAGGGAAACTGAAGCTTTCTTT.